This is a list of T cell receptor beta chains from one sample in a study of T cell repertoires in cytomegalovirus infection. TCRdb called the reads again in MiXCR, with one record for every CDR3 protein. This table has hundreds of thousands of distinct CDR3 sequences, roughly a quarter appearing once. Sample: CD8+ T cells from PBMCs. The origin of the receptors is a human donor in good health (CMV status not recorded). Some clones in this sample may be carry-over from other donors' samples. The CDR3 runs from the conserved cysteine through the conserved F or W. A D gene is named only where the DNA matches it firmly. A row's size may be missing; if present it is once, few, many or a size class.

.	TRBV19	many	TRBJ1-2	TGTGCCAGCCAATCGGGGATCGGCTATGGCTACACCTTC	CASQSGIGYGYTF
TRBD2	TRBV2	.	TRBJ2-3	TGTGCCAGCAGTTTAGCGGGGGGAAGGGCAGATACGCAGTATTTT	CASSLAGGRADTQYF
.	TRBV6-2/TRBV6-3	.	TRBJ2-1	TGTGCCAGCAGGGCTTATGAGGGGGGAAACAATGAGCAGTTCTTC	CASRAYEGGNNEQFF
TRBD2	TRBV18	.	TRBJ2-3	TGTGCCAGCTCTCGTGCTAGAGTCAGGACTAGCGGAGTTACAGATACGCAGTATTTT	CASSRARVRTSGVTDTQYF
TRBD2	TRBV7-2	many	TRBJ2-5	TGTGCCAGCAGCTCCGGGAGGGTAGCGGGGGCACAAGAGACCCAGTACTTC	CASSSGRVAGAQETQYF
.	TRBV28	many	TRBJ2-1	TGTGCCAGCAGTTCCACCTGGATGGGGAACAATGAGCAGTTCTTC	CASSSTWMGNNEQFF
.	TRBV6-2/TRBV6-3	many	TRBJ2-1	TGTGCCAGCAGTTCCGGCCCTCACAATGAGCAGTTCTTC	CASSSGPHNEQFF
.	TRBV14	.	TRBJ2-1	TGTGCCAGCAGCCCCATCGGGCGGCCCGGTTCGTTC	CASSPIGRPGSF
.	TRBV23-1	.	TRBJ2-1	TGCGCCAGCAGTCATCACAGACACCGTCGAAGCTACAATGAGCAGTTCTTC	CASSHHRHRRSYNEQFF
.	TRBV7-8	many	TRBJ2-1	TGTGCCAGCAGCTTAGGGGTTGACAGGTTCTCCTACAATGAGCAGTTCTTC	CASSLGVDRFSYNEQFF
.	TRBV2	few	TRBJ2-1	TGTGCCAGCAGTGAGAGGACTCTTAACTCGTACAATGAGCAGTTCTTC	CASSERTLNSYNEQFF
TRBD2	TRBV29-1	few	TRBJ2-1	TGCAGCGTTGAAGGCCGGGGGGGGGCGGGCTCCTACAATGAGCAGTTCTTC	CSVEGRGGAGSYNEQFF
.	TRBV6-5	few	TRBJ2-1	TGTGCCAGCAGGGTCGAGTGGCAGCGTGAGGATGAGCAGTTCTTC	CASRVEWQREDEQFF
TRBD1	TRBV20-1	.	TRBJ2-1	TGCAGTGCTCGCCCACAGGGGTACAATGAGCAGTTCTTC	CSARPQGYNEQFF
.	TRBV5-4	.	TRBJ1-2	TGTGCCAGCAGCCCAGACTGGGGGACAATCTATGGCTACACCTTC	CASSPDWGTIYGYTF
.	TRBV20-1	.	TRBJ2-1	TGCAGTGCCCGAAATATCCGGGGTGAGCAGTTCTTC	CSARNIRGEQFF
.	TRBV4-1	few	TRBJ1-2	TGCGCCAGCAGTCCCTTCGAGAGGGTGAGCGATGGCTACACCTTC	CASSPFERVSDGYTF
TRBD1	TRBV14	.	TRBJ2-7	TGTGCCAGCAGCCAAGAGGTGGGACAGCCCTACGAGCAGTACTTC	CASSQEVGQPYEQYF
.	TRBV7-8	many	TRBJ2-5	TGTGCCAGCAGCTTACGAGGGAGGGGGGGCGAAGAGACCCAGTACTTC	CASSLRGRGGEETQYF
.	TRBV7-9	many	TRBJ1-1	TGTGCCAGCAGCTTAAGCCCGGGGGACCCAGGGAAGACTGAAGCTTTCTTT	CASSLSPGDPGKTEAFF
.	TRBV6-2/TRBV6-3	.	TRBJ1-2	TGTGCCAGCAGTTACTTCCCGCCCTATGGCTACACCTTC	CASSYFPPYGYTF
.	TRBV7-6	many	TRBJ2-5	TGTGCCAGCAGACCCGACGCGGGGAGTGAGACCCAGTACTTC	CASRPDAGSETQYF
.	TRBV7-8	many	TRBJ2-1	TGTGCCAGCAGCTTAGGACACAGCTCCTACAATGAGCAGTTCTTC	CASSLGHSSYNEQFF
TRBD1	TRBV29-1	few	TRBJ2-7	TGCAGCGTGTGGGACAGGACACTATTGGACGAGCAGTACTTC	CSVWDRTLLDEQYF
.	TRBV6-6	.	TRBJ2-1	TGTGCCAGCAGGTACCGGGACCAGCAGTTCTTC	CASRYRDQQFF
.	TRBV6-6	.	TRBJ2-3	TGTGCCAGCAGCTCTACGGTGTCAGATACGCAGTATTTT	CASSSTVSDTQYF
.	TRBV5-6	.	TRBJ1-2	TGTGCCAGCAGCTCACGATTGGACAGTAGCTATGGCTACACCTTC	CASSSRLDSSYGYTF
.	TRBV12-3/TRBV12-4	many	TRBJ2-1	TGTGCCAGCAGTTTCCGGCAGGTCGACAATGAGCAGTTCTTC	CASSFRQVDNEQFF
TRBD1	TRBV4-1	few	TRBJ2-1	TGCGCCAGCAGCCAAGATAAGACAGGGTGGGCGCATGAGCAGTTCTTC	CASSQDKTGWAHEQFF
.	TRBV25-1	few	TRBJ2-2	TGTGCCAGCAGTGAACATAACACCGGGGAGCTGTTTTTT	CASSEHNTGELFF
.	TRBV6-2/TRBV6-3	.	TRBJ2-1	TGTGCCAGCGGCGGCTATAGCCCGTTCTTC	CASGGYSPFF
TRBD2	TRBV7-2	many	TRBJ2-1	TGTGCCAGCAGTGCCCCTTCTAGCGGGGGGGGAAATGAGCAGTTCTTC	CASSAPSSGGGNEQFF
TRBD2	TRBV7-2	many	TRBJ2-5	TGTGCCAGCAGACCTCTAGCGGGGGAGACCCAGTACTTC	CASRPLAGETQYF
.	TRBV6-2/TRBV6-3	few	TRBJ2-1	TGTGCCGGTCGTCCGGGCCCGAACTACAATGAGCAGTTCTTC	CAGRPGPNYNEQFF
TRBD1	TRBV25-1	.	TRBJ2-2	TGTGCCAGCAGTGATCCGGGACAGGGGACGTGGGGGGACACCGGGGAGCTGTTTTTT	CASSDPGQGTWGDTGELFF
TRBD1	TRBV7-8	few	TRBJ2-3	TGTGCCAGCAGCTTAGATAAGGGACAGGGGGCAGATACGCAGTATTTT	CASSLDKGQGADTQYF
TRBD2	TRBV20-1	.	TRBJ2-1	TGCAGTGCTATTCAGTGGGGACTAGCGGGGAATGGGGAGCAGTTCTTC	CSAIQWGLAGNGEQFF
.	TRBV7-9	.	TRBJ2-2	TGTGCCAGCAGCGGGGAGGACAATATGAGTGGCACCGGGGAGCTGTTTTTT	CASSGEDNMSGTGELFF
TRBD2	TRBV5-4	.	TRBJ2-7	TGTGCCAGCAACGCGGGGGGGCTCGAGCAGTACTTC	CASNAGGLEQYF
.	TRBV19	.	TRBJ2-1	TGTGCCAGTACAGGGGAGAGGGGCAATGAGCAGTTCTTC	CASTGERGNEQFF
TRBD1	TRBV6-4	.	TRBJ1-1	TGTGCCAGCAGTGATTCCTTTGGTCCGGGACAGCAAGCTTTCTTT	CASSDSFGPGQQAFF
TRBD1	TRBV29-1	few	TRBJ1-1	TGCAGCGTCTCTCACAGGGGAATGAACACTGAAGCTTTCTTT	CSVSHRGMNTEAFF
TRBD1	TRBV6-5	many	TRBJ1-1	TGTGCCAGCACCAAGACAGGGGGCGCCTTAAGGTATACTGAAGCTTTCTTT	CASTKTGGALRYTEAFF
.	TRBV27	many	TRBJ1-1	TGTGCCAGCAGTTTAGAGGGGCGGACTGAAGCTTTCTTT	CASSLEGRTEAFF
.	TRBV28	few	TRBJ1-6	TGTGCCAGCAGTTTAGATCGGAACTATAATTCACCCCTCCACTTT	CASSLDRNYNSPLHF
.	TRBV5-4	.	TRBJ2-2	TGTGCCAGCAGCTCGACCCTAGCTAACACCGGGGAGCTGTTTTTT	CASSSTLANTGELFF
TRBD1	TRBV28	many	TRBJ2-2	TGTGCCAGCAGTCCAAACTACTCGCAGGGGGCGGTCACCGGGGAGCTGTTTTTT	CASSPNYSQGAVTGELFF
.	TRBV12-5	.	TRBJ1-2	TGTGCTAGTGGTTTGGTAAACGACGTCCGGGGCTACACCTTC	CASGLVNDVRGYTF
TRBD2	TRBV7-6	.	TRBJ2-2	TGTGCCAGCAGCTTAGGACGAGGACTAGCGGATACCGGGGAGCTGTTTTTT	CASSLGRGLADTGELFF
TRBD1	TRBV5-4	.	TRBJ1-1	TGTGCCAGCAGCTTGGCACAGGGGGGGTACACTGAAGCTTTCTTT	CASSLAQGGYTEAFF
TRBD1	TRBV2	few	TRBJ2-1	TGTGCCAGTCACCCCGGGACAGGTGGCAATGAGCAGTTCTTC	CASHPGTGGNEQFF